The rows below give T cell receptor beta chains drawn from one sample of a study of T cells after yellow fever vaccination. TCRdb processed the 5' RACE reads anew with MiXCR; each CDR3 protein has one entry. The sample holds more than 300,000 distinct CDR3 sequences, around 6.8% seen once. The material sequenced was PBMCs, taken 35 to 50 days after the first yellow fever vaccination. The receptors derive from a man younger than 30 who received the YFV17D yellow fever vaccine. Both conserved end residues are part of each CDR3. Fields, in order: CDR3 protein, CDR3 DNA, D gene, clone size, J gene, V gene. The D gene is left open where the match is weak. Clone size is stated in some rows and not others, as once, few, many or a class when expanded.

CDR3aa: CASSIRGSTNYGYTF
CDR3nt: TGTGCCAGCAGCATCCGGGGCTCTACTAACTATGGCTACACCTTC
d_gene: -
abundance: few
j_gene: TRBJ1-2
v_gene: TRBV7-9

CDR3aa: CASSLWLNQPQHF
CDR3nt: TGTGCCAGCAGTTTATGGCTAAATCAGCCCCAGCATTTT
d_gene: -
abundance: few
j_gene: TRBJ1-5
v_gene: TRBV12-3/TRBV12-4

CDR3aa: CASCRDRGRDEQFF
CDR3nt: TGTGCCAGCTGCCGAGACAGGGGGCGCGATGAGCAGTTCTTC
d_gene: TRBD1
abundance: few
j_gene: TRBJ2-1
v_gene: TRBV27

CDR3aa: CASRSPGQGAHTEAFF
CDR3nt: TGCGCCAGCAGGAGCCCGGGACAGGGGGCGCACACTGAAGCTTTCTTT
d_gene: TRBD1
abundance: few
j_gene: TRBJ1-1
v_gene: TRBV5-1

CDR3aa: CASSIEGDWYNEQFF
CDR3nt: TGTGCCAGTAGTATAGAAGGGGACTGGTACAATGAGCAGTTCTTC
d_gene: -
abundance: -
j_gene: TRBJ2-1
v_gene: TRBV19

CDR3aa: CASTKQDSPLLTF
CDR3nt: TGTGCCAGCACCAAACAGGACAGTCCGCTCTTGACCTTC
d_gene: -
abundance: -
j_gene: TRBJ1-2
v_gene: TRBV3-1

CDR3aa: CASSLVPGGDGYTF
CDR3nt: TGTGCCAGCAGTTTAGTACCAGGGGGGGATGGCTACACCTTC
d_gene: TRBD1
abundance: -
j_gene: TRBJ1-2
v_gene: TRBV12-3/TRBV12-4

CDR3aa: CASSPDPVGLSTKNIQYF
CDR3nt: TGTGCCAGCAGCCCGGACCCGGTGGGGTTGTCGACCAAAAACATTCAGTACTTC
d_gene: -
abundance: few
j_gene: TRBJ2-4
v_gene: TRBV3-1

CDR3aa: CASSQDPQSSGNTIYF
CDR3nt: TGTGCCAGCAGCCAAGATCCTCAATCCTCTGGAAACACCATATATTTT
d_gene: -
abundance: few
j_gene: TRBJ1-3
v_gene: TRBV4-2

CDR3aa: CASSFGGAADTQYF
CDR3nt: TGCGCCAGCAGCTTCGGGGGGGCTGCAGATACGCAGTATTTT
d_gene: TRBD2
abundance: many
j_gene: TRBJ2-3
v_gene: TRBV5-1

CDR3aa: CASSLMSGENEQFF
CDR3nt: TGCGCCAGCAGCTTGATGTCAGGAGAAAATGAGCAGTTCTTC
d_gene: -
abundance: many
j_gene: TRBJ2-1
v_gene: TRBV5-1

CDR3aa: CASKGDRSYGYTF
CDR3nt: TGTGCCAGCAAGGGAGACAGGAGCTATGGCTACACCTTC
d_gene: -
abundance: few
j_gene: TRBJ1-2
v_gene: TRBV6-1